This note documents a single T cell receptor beta chain sequence. The antigen is undetermined. Multiplex touch-down PCR amplified TRB using TRB-A and TRB-B pools in one tube. With the multiplex PCR reads reprocessed, TCRdb shows one record per CDR3 protein and no DNA. Its listing shows a few thousand distinct CDR3 sequences. TRB amplification used around 0.25 ug of peripheral blood genomic DNA. These data originate in a study of T cell clusters in autoimmune cytopenias. Findings of the study overall: Clustering suggested that physiological T cell clusters were missing in primary autoimmune cytopenia patients. TRB repertoire shifts in secondary cytopenia and chronic lymphocytic leukemia mostly reflected lymphoma, not autoimmunity.

The CDR3 spans 18 residues. Germline CDR1 LNHDA, CDR2 SQIVND (reference sequence). This sample was also put to use in a study of T cell repertoires in aging, cancer and after chemotherapy. This second study says: Healthy donor repertoires were recorded over several months to years and showed clear clonal overlap.

This clonotype was obtained from a human donor in good health. The chain joins TRBV19 to TRBJ1-1; TCRdb indicates TRBD1, and absent DNA this call remains unverified. The sample taken for sequencing was peripheral blood. The chain's CDR3 is CASSIDTGFVSVNTEAFF.